Below are 27 T cell receptor beta chains sequenced from a single sample in a study of control samples from healthy donors and cancer patients (dated by TCRdb to about 2020). Library preparation was by the immunoSEQ multiplex PCR assay. TCRdb's version of the immuneACCESS table is confined to in-frame rearrangements and falls short of the full clone set. An unresolved V gene accounts for under half of the shortfall where checked; the remainder is of unknown origin. The table for this sample lists about 89,000 clones; about 89% of them were counted only once. Approximately 21% of the sample belongs to the ten largest clones. The sample taken for sequencing was blood. The receptor source for this set is a young man in good health.

This chain uses TRBV18 with TRBJ2-7; 8 nucleotides agree with TRBD1. There are 16 residues in the CDR3. With 6 bases clipped from V and 2 bases from J, the junction kept 12 bases outside the gene matches. CDR1 and CDR2 from the germline V gene are KGHSH and LQKENI. The CDR3 coding sequence is TGTGCCAGCTCTCAGAGCCAGGGGGCCGAGCCCTACGAGCAGTACTTC. Translating gives CASSQSQGAEPYEQYF.

As to this clone: The sample holds other DNA sequences that translate to the same CDR3. This CDR3 reads CASSSAYEQYV. CDR3 coding DNA: TGTGCCAGCAGCTCGGCCTACGAGCAGTACGTC. The rearrangement joins TRBV5-4 to TRBJ2-7, with no clear D. CDR1 and CDR2 (germline): SGHNT, YYREEE (reference sequence). V was cut by 3 bases and J by 2 bases, with 3 bases left in between. The CDR3 has 11 residues.

The chain is built from TRBV7-3 and TRBJ2-7, with D perhaps TRBD1 (7 bases). Germline CDR1 SGHTA, CDR2 FQGTGA. V lost 0 bases, J lost 3 bases, and 12 bases lay in between. The CDR3 is 15 amino acids. CDR3 DNA sequence: TGTGCCAGCAGCTTAACGTCAGGGGGGAACTACGAGCAGTACTTC. Translated, it gives CASSLTSGGNYEQYF.

The chain carries TRBV27 and TRBJ2-1; 8 bases match TRBD1. V dropped 5 bases and J dropped 3; count of bases not matched to a gene: 9. The CDR3 totals 16 residues. Germline CDR1 MNHEY, CDR2 SMNVEV (reference sequence). The CDR3 bases are TGTGCCAGCAGTGTTGGCGGGACAGGAATCTACAATGAGCAGTTCTTC. It is translated as CASSVGGTGIYNEQFF.

The chain has TRBV5-1 and TRBJ2-3; D might be TRBD1 (5 bases). The germline CDR1 and CDR2 sequences are SGHRS and YFSETQ. The CDR3 covers 13 residues. V lost 7 bases, J lost 1 base, and 10 bases lay in between. The chain's CDR3 is CASYPQGTDTQYF. The CDR3 DNA reads TGCGCCAGCTATCCACAGGGCACAGATACGCAGTATTTT.

J is TRBJ1-2 and V is TRBV19; D is perhaps TRBD1 (5 bases). Trimming removed 3 bases from V and 1 base from J, with 12 bases in between. Germline V gene sequence: CDR1 LNHDA, CDR2 SQIVND (reference sequence). The CDR3 loop spans 15 amino acids. CDR3 in amino acids: CASSIWGKYNYGYTF. The DNA for the CDR3 is TGTGCCAGTAGTATTTGGGGCAAGTATAACTATGGCTACACCTTC.

V gene TRBV20-1 combines with J gene TRBJ2-1; tentatively, D is TRBD2 (7 bases). This CDR3 has 14 residues. Trimming took off 3 bases at V and 7 bases at J, with 16 bases between the two ends. CDR1 is DFQATT, CDR2 SNEGSKA, per germline (reference sequence). CDR3 coding DNA: TGCAGTGCTAGTGGGGGGGGGCTTGCGAATGAGCAGTTCTTC. Translation: CSASGGGLANEQFF.

The chain recombines TRBV27 with TRBJ1-2; TRBD1 matches 10 bases. The V and J ends lost 7 bases and 3 bases, in that order; junction bases with no gene match: 8. Germline values: CDR1 MNHEY, CDR2 SMNVEV (reference sequence). The CDR3 is made up of 15 amino acids. CDR3 sequence (DNA): TGTGCCAGCACCCTGCGGACAGGGGGGTACTATGGCTACACCTTC. It encodes CASTLRTGGYYGYTF.

This clone was seen once. The rearrangement joins TRBV30 to TRBJ1-5; D ambiguous. Germline values: CDR1 GTSNPN, CDR2 SVGIG (reference sequence). This CDR3 has 16 residues. V dropped 0 bases and J dropped 5 bases, with 17 bases sitting between them. The CDR3 DNA follows: TGTGCCTGGAGTGTACGTTCTGGGATCGGCGATCAGCCCCAGCATTTT. Translating gives CAWSVRSGIGDQPQHF.

This chain joins TRBV9 and TRBJ1-3; a weak D match, TRBD1 (6 bases). The CDR3 sequence is 16 residues long. V lost 2 bases and J 0 bases, leaving 12 bases between the germline ends. The germline CDR1 and CDR2 sequences are SGDLS and YYNGEE. Here the CDR3 DNA reads TGTGCCAGCAGCGTCGGGGGCATAGACTCTGGAAACACCATATATTTT. This gives the protein CASSVGGIDSGNTIYF. Variable domain in full (rest from reference TRBV9 and TRBJ1-3): DSGVTQTPKHLITATGQRVTLRCSPRSGDLSVYWYQQSLDQGLQFLIQYYNGEERAKGNILERFSAQQFPDLHSELNLSSLELGDSALYFCASSVGGIDSGNTIYFGEGSWLTVV.

The chain uses TRBV15 and TRBJ1-2; 11 nucleotides match TRBD1. CDR1 LNHNV and CDR2 YYDKDF come from the germline V gene (reference sequence). J was trimmed by 4 bases and V by 3 bases; bases with no gene match: 4. CDR3 size: 15 residues. The CDR3 region has the DNA TGTGCCACCAGCAGGCCGGGACAGGGGGGCTATGGCTACACCTTC. Its translation: CATSRPGQGGYGYTF.

The V and J genes are TRBV12-3 or TRBV12-4 and TRBJ1-2, with D maybe TRBD1 (5 bases). Trimming removed 5 bases from V and 6 bases from J, with 13 bases in between. This CDR3 comprises 13 residues. The CDR3 region is CASSIREGNGYTF. CDR3 nucleotide sequence: TGTGCCAGCAGTATCAGGGAAGGAAATGGCTACACCTTC.

The chain carries TRBV24-1 and TRBJ2-2; 8 bases line up with TRBD1. CDR3 length: 17 amino acids. Germline V gives CDR1 KGHDR, CDR2 SFDVKD. The junction had 9 bases not matched to a gene; V was cut back by 3 bases and J by 4 bases. The CDR3: CATSDPQTGVFTGELFF. CDR3 nucleotides: TGTGCCACCAGTGATCCCCAGACAGGGGTCTTCACCGGGGAGCTGTTTTTT.

V usage is TRBV5-1 and J usage is TRBJ2-5, with 9 bases aligning to TRBD1. This CDR3 has 14 residues. Germline CDR1 is SGHRS and CDR2 is YFSETQ. V trimming: 4 bases; J trimming: 5 bases; junction bases outside the gene matches: 6. In DNA form, the CDR3 reads TGCGCCAGCAGCAGGGACAGGGCCGGCGAGACCCAGTACTTC. Translating it yields CASSRDRAGETQYF.

V usage is TRBV29-1 and J usage is TRBJ1-1; 9 bases are shared with TRBD1. The trim removed 7 bases at V and 4 bases at J, leaving 13 bases unmatched. Germline CDR1 reads SQVTM; CDR2 reads ANQGSEA. CDR3 length equals 15 residues. Written as DNA, the CDR3 is TGCAGCGCCCGGGACAGGGCAATTCCCCCCACTGAAGCTTTCTTT. It encodes CSARDRAIPPTEAFF.

The chain employs TRBV28 and TRBJ1-6, with D perhaps matching TRBD1 (5 bases). The germline V gene encodes CDR1 MDHEN and CDR2 SYDVKM. There are 17 residues in the CDR3. V dropped 5 bases and J dropped 7 bases, with 21 bases sitting between them. The CDR3 reads CASSPPTAFNYNSPLHF. The DNA of the CDR3 is TGTGCCAGCAGTCCCCCGACAGCCTTCAATTACAATTCACCCCTCCACTTT.

This chain connects TRBV5-6 to TRBJ1-1; no clear D. The CDR3 is 11 residues long. Germline CDR1 SGHDT, CDR2 YYEEEE. V was clipped by 2 bases and J by 4 bases, with 3 bases between them. DNA of the CDR3: TGTGCCAGCAGCTTTAGCACTGAAGCTTTCTTT. Its translation is CASSFSTEAFF.

The rearrangement links TRBV6-5 to TRBJ2-3; no clear D gene. The V and J ends lost 6 bases and 5 bases respectively, with 18 bases between them. There are 15 residues in the CDR3. Germline V gene lookup returns CDR1 MNHEY and CDR2 SVGAGI. The DNA for the CDR3 is TGTGCCAGCAGCAACTCGTGGATGGGCGAAGATACGCAGTATTTT. Protein: CASSNSWMGEDTQYF.

This clone turned up a few times. This sequence joins TRBV12-3 or TRBV12-4 and TRBJ1-1; no clear D gene. Trimming removed 6 bases at V and 2 bases at J, with 10 bases between. This CDR3 contains 13 residues. The CDR3 protein is CASSTQVNTEAFF. CDR3 sequence (DNA): TGTGCCAGCAGCACCCAGGTCAACACTGAAGCTTTCTTT.

The chain employs TRBV6-2 or TRBV6-3 and TRBJ2-1; TRBD2 agrees at 9 bases. The V and J ends lost 5 bases and 6 bases, in that order; junction bases with no gene match: 11. The V gene's germline CDR1 is MNHEY and CDR2 SVGEGT. The CDR3 spans 16 residues. The CDR3 nucleotides read TGTGCCAGCAGTCGAAACCCTAGCGGGGCTCCCAATGAGCAGTTCTTC. Translating gives CASSRNPSGAPNEQFF.

The chain links TRBV2 to TRBJ2-2; D is unresolved. V lost 2 bases and J lost 4, with 11 bases in between. The CDR3 has 15 amino acids. CDR1 SNHLY and CDR2 FYNNEI come from the germline V gene. The CDR3 nucleotides are TGTGCCAGCAGTGAACGAATCGGTCGCACCGGGGAGCTGTTTTTT. This gives the protein CASSERIGRTGELFF. The full variable domain, completed using reference TRBV2 and TRBJ2-2, is EPEVTQTPSHQVTQMGQEVILRCVPISNHLYFYWYRQILGQKVEFLVSFYNNEISEKSEIFDDQFSVERPDGSNFTLKIRSTKLEDSAMYFCASSERIGRTGELFFGEGSRLTVL.

The chain has TRBV7-9 and TRBJ2-5; 9 positions match TRBD1. V trimming: 6 bases; J trimming: 10 bases; junction bases outside the gene matches: 3. Germline CDR1 and CDR2: SEHNR and FQNEAQ (reference sequence). This CDR3 has 11 amino acids. This CDR3 reads CASSRQGGQYF. The DNA for the CDR3 is TGTGCCAGCAGTCGACAGGGGGGCCAGTACTTC.

This clone appeared a single time. The rearrangement joins TRBV4-1 to TRBJ2-2; a possible D gene is TRBD2 (6 bases). The germline V gene encodes CDR1 MGHRA and CDR2 YSYEKL. This CDR3 is built from 15 residues. V was cut by 4 bases and J by 2 bases, with 11 bases left in between. The CDR3 is CASSLSRGNTGELFF. CDR3 coding DNA: TGCGCCAGCAGCCTGTCGCGGGGAAACACCGGGGAGCTGTTTTTT.

This clone has a single count. This chain uses TRBV6-4 with TRBJ1-1; a possible D gene is TRBD1 (6 bases). Deletions cut 9 bases from V and 1 base from J, with 12 bases between. The CDR3 totals 13 residues. Germline CDR1 and CDR2: MRHNA and SNTAGT. The CDR3 bases are TGTGCCAGTAGAATAGGGGGGAACACTGAAGCTTTCTTT. Translated: CASRIGGNTEAFF.

Only one count was recorded for this clone. The CDR3 reads CATSDSRQGPFELFF. The CDR3 DNA follows: TGTGCCACCAGTGATTCCCGACAGGGCCCGTTTGAGCTGTTTTTT. The chain has TRBV24-1 and TRBJ2-2, with TRBD1 matching over 7 bases. The germline gives CDR1 KGHDR, CDR2 SFDVKD. J was trimmed by 11 bases and V by 2 bases; bases with no gene match: 10. The CDR3 contains 15 residues.

CDR3 in amino acids: CASSSPRTDDQETQYF. The CDR3, as DNA: TGTGCCAGCAGTTCCCCCCGGACAGATGACCAAGAGACCCAGTACTTC. The gene calls are TRBV28 and TRBJ2-5; TRBD1 might be the D (6 bases). This CDR3 contains 16 residues. The germline V gene encodes CDR1 MDHEN and CDR2 SYDVKM. Trimming took off 4 bases at V and 0 bases at J, with 15 bases between the two ends.

The chain has TRBV7-2 and TRBJ1-2, with TRBD1 matching over 7 bases. The CDR3 spans 18 residues. The germline gives CDR1 SGHTA, CDR2 FQGNSA. The trim removed 1 base at V and 4 bases at J, leaving 15 bases unmatched. The CDR3 region is CASSLVHGMGTVTYGYTF. DNA of the CDR3: TGTGCCAGCAGCTTAGTCCATGGAATGGGGACAGTGACCTATGGCTACACCTTC.